The clone carrying this TCR beta chain has a count of ten or more. Its target is not known. The sample comes from a study of naive and memory T cell subsets. Study results and limitations: Gini index rose across naive, CM, EM and EMRA in CD4 and CD8. Activation and differentiation may alter RNA-based TCR counts.

This CDR3 is built from 14 residues. The V end lost 0 bases, the J end lost 3 bases, and 7 bases lay between the germline ends. Germline V gene sequence: CDR1 SGHDT, CDR2 YYEEEE. An equimolar mix of two oligonucleotides served as the beta constant-region primer for TRBC1 and TRBC2. Each CDR3 protein gets one entry after TCRdb re-called the UMI-ligation and nested PCR reads with MiXCR. There are approximately 89,000 distinct CDR3 sequences in the sample; around 7% occur only once, and 1.6% lies in the top ten. The clonotype comes from a human donor in good health. The sequenced material came from central memory CD4+ T cells from blood. The V call is TRBV5-6, the J call TRBJ1-5; no firm D call. DNA of the CDR3: TGTGCCAGCAGCTTGGACGGACCCAATCAGCCCCAGCATTTT. Protein product: CASSLDGPNQPQHF.